Sequencing of this T cell receptor (beta chain) was carried out in a study of OX40 agonist ivuxolimab in advanced cancers. About the research overall: The study gave patients intravenous ivuxolimab at 0.01 to 10 mg/kg every 2 weeks. A male proportion of about 84% was recorded, with mean age approximately 57 years and range about 20 to 79.

Blood samples were obtained at baseline, cycle 4 day 1, and cycle 7 day 1. TCRdb keeps only in-frame clones here, not all; method: immunoSEQ multiplex PCR. This sample yields about 82,000 clones, of which around 83% are seen a single time; 5.5% to 7.5% belongs to the top ten. Germline assignment: CDR1 GTSNPN and CDR2 SVGIG (reference sequence). V was shortened by 3 bases and J by 1 base, with 7 bases between the two germline ends. This CDR3 is built from 13 residues. General study findings and limits: Expansion of clones was among the lowest in partial responders at 0.1-3.0 mg/kg.

With regard to this clone: Antigen unknown.

The material was CD4+ or CD8+ T cells sorted from blood, obtained in a trial of the OX40 agonist ivuxolimab. The chain uses TRBV30 and TRBJ1-3; D unresolved. The receptor's source is an adult with an advanced solid tumor such as melanoma, head and neck, liver or kidney cancer. CDR3 amino acids: CAWRQSSGNTIYF. The CDR3 DNA sequence: TGTGCCTGGAGGCAGTCTTCTGGAAACACCATATATTTT.